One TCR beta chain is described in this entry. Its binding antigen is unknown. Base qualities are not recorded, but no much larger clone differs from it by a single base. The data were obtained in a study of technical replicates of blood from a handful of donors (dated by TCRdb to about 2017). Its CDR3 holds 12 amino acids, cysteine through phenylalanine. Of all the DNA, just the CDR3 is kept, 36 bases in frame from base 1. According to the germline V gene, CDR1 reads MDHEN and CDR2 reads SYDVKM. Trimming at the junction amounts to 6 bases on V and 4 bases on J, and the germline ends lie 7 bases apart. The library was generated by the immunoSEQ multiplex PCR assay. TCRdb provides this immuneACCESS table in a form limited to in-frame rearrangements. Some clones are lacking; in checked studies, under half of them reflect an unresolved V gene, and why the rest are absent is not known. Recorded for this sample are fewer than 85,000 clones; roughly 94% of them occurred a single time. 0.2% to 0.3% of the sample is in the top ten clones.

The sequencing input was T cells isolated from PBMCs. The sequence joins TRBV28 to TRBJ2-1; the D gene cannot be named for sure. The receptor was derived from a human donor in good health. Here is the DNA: TGTGCCAGCAGCCCTATATACAATGAGCAGTTCTTC. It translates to CASSPIYNEQFF.